This TCR beta chain was recovered during a study of T cell responses to AZD1222 COVID-19 vaccine. The study, taken as a whole, reports: Baseline seropositivity characterized only a handful of AZD1222 recipients. Nearly half of spike-specific TCRs reportedly go after variant regions that carry no mutations. The donor group comprised mostly white British people and more females; the analysis possibly underestimated clonal diversity.

This clone was found once. The antigen is unknown. The protocol was immunoSEQ multiplex PCR, while the TCRdb copy is restricted to in-frame clones and leaves out a portion. The sample has 80,000 to 100,000 clones, 70% to 90% seen once; the top ten hold roughly 15%. Per germline, CDR1 SGHNT and CDR2 YYREEE (reference sequence). There are 14 residues in the CDR3. V lost 4 bases, J lost 5 bases, and 12 bases lay in between. The chain recombines TRBV5-4 with TRBJ1-4; TRBD1 is a possible D gene (6 bases). The sequence was obtained from an adult in good health. Sample: peripheral blood, taken on day 0 of AZD1222 vaccination. CDR3 protein: CASSQQGRNEKLFF. CDR3 in DNA: TGTGCCAGCAGCCAACAGGGAAGGAATGAAAAACTGTTTTTT.